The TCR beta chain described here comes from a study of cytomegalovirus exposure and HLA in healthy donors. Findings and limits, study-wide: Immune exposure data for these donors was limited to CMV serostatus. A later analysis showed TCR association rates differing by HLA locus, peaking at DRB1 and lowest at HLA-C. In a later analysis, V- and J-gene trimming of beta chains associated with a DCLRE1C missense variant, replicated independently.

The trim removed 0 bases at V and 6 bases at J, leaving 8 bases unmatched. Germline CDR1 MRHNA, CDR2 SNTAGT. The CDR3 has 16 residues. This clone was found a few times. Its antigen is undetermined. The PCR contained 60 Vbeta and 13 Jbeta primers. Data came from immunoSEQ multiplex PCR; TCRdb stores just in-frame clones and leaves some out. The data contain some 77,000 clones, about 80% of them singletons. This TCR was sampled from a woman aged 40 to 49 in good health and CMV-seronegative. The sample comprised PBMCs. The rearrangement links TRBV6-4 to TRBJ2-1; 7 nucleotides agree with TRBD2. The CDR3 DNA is TGTGCCAGCAGTGACTCCAGCGGCGGGAGTGTCAATGAGCAGTTCTTC. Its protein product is CASSDSSGGSVNEQFF.